This T cell receptor (beta chain) was documented in a study of regulatory T cells in long-lasting Graves disease. About the research overall: Persistent cases were those of Graves' disease that involved over 5 years of antithyroid drugs with positive TSH receptor antibodies. Study outcomes and limitations: TRBV28, TRBJ1-2 and TRBJ2-5 emerged as the favored segments in persistent disease. With some 2,500 shared public clonotypes, persistent patients exceeded new patients, who shared roughly 920.

Time point defined: persistent/refractory GD, antithyroid drugs over 5 years with positive TRAb. Construction of the TCR library relied on RNA isolated from PBMCs. An endocrinology department located in Xi'an, China, was where the patients came from. The V and J ends lost 6 bases and 10 bases, in that order; junction bases with no gene match: 9. This CDR3 comprises 13 residues. With iRepertoire HTBI primers and Arm-PCR of CDR3 regions, TCR beta libraries were built. TCRdb ran MiXCR on the multiplex PCR reads and lists one entry per CDR3 protein. The table includes about 470,000 distinct CDR3 sequences, 20% to 25% detected once. This clonotype was observed a handful of times. The antigen remains unidentified.

The clonotype was recovered from a female donor with Graves disease. The V call is TRBV12-3 or TRBV12-4, the J call TRBJ1-3; 7 bases are a match to TRBD1. This material consisted of peripheral blood mononuclear cells (PBMCs), taken when the disease was refractory, from a patient treated with antithyroid drugs. In DNA, the CDR3 is TGTGCCAGCAGCCCCGGACAGGCGTTAACCATATATTTT. This gives the protein CASSPGQALTIYF.